Presented here are 25 T cell receptor beta chains from one specimen sequenced in a study of Ad26.COV2.S vaccination and SARS-CoV-2 variants. Sequenced by immunoSEQ multiplex PCR; TCRdb stores in-frame clones only, minus some. The table lists approximately 400,000 clones, around 92% of them singletons. The sample in question was peripheral blood, obtained after recovery from COVID-19. The origin of the receptors is a human donor who had recovered from COVID-19.

The chain carries TRBV11-2 and TRBJ2-1; 10 bases are shared with TRBD1. The germline gives CDR1 SGHAT, CDR2 FQNNGV. Losses at the gene ends were 5 bases for V and 4 bases for J; bases not matched to a gene: 8. This CDR3 comprises 16 residues. Here the CDR3 reads CASSPTWGQGYNEQFF. The CDR3 DNA reads as TGTGCCAGCAGCCCTACTTGGGGACAGGGGTACAATGAGCAGTTCTTC. Complete variable domain (other parts from reference TRBV11-2 and TRBJ2-1): EAGVAQSPRYKIIEKRQSVAFWCNPISGHATLYWYQQILGQGPKLLIQFQNNGVVDDSQLPKDRFSAERLKGVDSTLKIQPAKLEDSAVYLCASSPTWGQGYNEQFFGPGTRLTVL.

This chain connects TRBV27 to TRBJ2-3, with TRBD1 matching over 8 bases. After removal of 5 bases from V and 6 bases from J, the junction contained 10 bases not matched to a gene. The CDR3 is 15 residues long. The germline V gene has CDR1 MNHEY and CDR2 SMNVEV (reference sequence). CDR3 sequence: CASSRRTGTGDTQYF. DNA of the CDR3: TGTGCCAGCAGTAGACGGACAGGGACCGGGGATACGCAGTATTTT.

V gene TRBV7-2 combines with J gene TRBJ1-2; maybe TRBD1 (5 bases). Germline lookup yields CDR1 SGHTA and CDR2 FQGNSA. CDR3 length: 15 amino acids. V dropped 0 bases and J dropped 4 bases, with 12 bases sitting between them. In DNA form, the CDR3 reads TGTGCCAGCAGCTTAGCCGGGGGGACTGGCTATGGCTACACCTTC. This encodes CASSLAGGTGYGYTF.

V and J are TRBV11-2 and TRBJ2-3; no definite D call. The CDR3 consists of 14 residues. The V end was cut by 0 bases, the J end by 2 bases, with 6 bases between. In germline, CDR1 is SGHAT, CDR2 FQNNGV. The CDR3 DNA is TGTGCCAGCAGCTTAGACATAAACACAGATACGCAGTATTTT. Amino acids: CASSLDINTDTQYF.

The chain employs TRBV29-1 and TRBJ1-2; D is uncertain. V was shortened by 7 bases and J by 9 bases, with 12 bases between the two germline ends. The CDR3 extends over 10 amino acids. CDR1 is SQVTM and CDR2 is ANQGSEA in the germline V gene. CDR3 DNA sequence: TGCAGCGCGGGCGAGGGTAGCTACACCTTC. Protein product: CSAGEGSYTF.

This chain uses TRBV4-3 with TRBJ1-1; 7 bases are a match to TRBD1. Germline-derived CDR1 and CDR2 are LGHNA and YSLEER. With 0 bases clipped from V and 4 bases from J, the junction kept 8 bases outside the gene matches. This CDR3 comprises 16 residues. The CDR3 DNA follows: TGCGCCAGCAGCCAAGAAGCCGGGACAGCCGCCACTGAAGCTTTCTTT. Protein sequence: CASSQEAGTAATEAFF.

J is TRBJ1-1 and V is TRBV9; D is undetermined. This CDR3 region has 13 residues. Germline V lookup: CDR1 SGDLS, CDR2 YYNGEE. Trimming left V 3 bases short and J 0 bases short, with 6 bases between. The CDR3 protein is CASSEAMNTEAFF. CDR3 bases: TGTGCCAGCAGCGAAGCCATGAACACTGAAGCTTTCTTT.

This clone was counted once. This rearrangement joins TRBV12-5 to TRBJ1-4; D gene ambiguous. V lost 6 bases to trimming and J lost 8 bases, with 13 bases between them. The CDR3 covers 13 residues. Germline loops: CDR1 LGHNT, CDR2 FRNRAP. The DNA of the CDR3 is TGTGCTAGTGGCGCATCCCCGAGGGAAAAACTGTTTTTT. Translation: CASGASPREKLFF.

The rearrangement joins TRBV27 to TRBJ1-4; 10 bases map to TRBD1. J gave up 5 bases and V 5 bases, and 5 bases lay outside the gene matches. The CDR3 has 15 amino acids. The germline CDR1 and CDR2 sequences are MNHEY and SMNVEV (reference sequence). The CDR3 DNA reads TGTGCCAGCAGTCCGGACAGGGGGTGGAATGAAAAACTGTTTTTT. This translates into CASSPDRGWNEKLFF.

The chain recombines TRBV7-2 with TRBJ2-3; 10 nucleotides line up with TRBD2. This CDR3 spans 17 amino acids. Germline CDR1 reads SGHTA; CDR2 reads FQGNSA. Trimming removed 1 base from V and 5 bases from J; junction bases left unmatched: 9. CDR3 region: CASSLVWQRGGLDTQYF. Here the CDR3 DNA reads TGTGCCAGCAGCTTAGTTTGGCAGCGGGGGGGCCTAGATACGCAGTATTTT.

The rearrangement joins TRBV3-1 (or the pseudogene TRBV3-2) to TRBJ1-5; possibly TRBD1 for D (5 bases). CDR1 is LGHDT and CDR2 is YNNKEL in the germline V gene (reference sequence). This CDR3 contains 16 residues. V lost 2 bases and J lost 9, with 20 bases in between. CDR3 sequence reads: CASSQPLPLQVWPQHF. The CDR3, as DNA: TGTGCCAGCAGCCAACCCCTCCCGCTACAGGTTTGGCCCCAGCATTTT.

The V and J genes are TRBV7-9 and TRBJ2-1; possible D gene TRBD2, 6 bases. The CDR3 is 15 amino acids. V was cut by 6 bases and J by 6 bases, with 18 bases left in between. Germline CDR1 is SEHNR and CDR2 is FQNEAQ (reference sequence). DNA for the CDR3: TGTGCCAGCAGAATCGGAGGGGCCCTTTTCAATGAGCAGTTCTTC. This sequence encodes CASRIGGALFNEQFF. Together with reference TRBV7-9 and TRBJ2-1, the CDR3 gives the full variable domain: DTGVSQNPRHKITKRGQNVTFRCDPISEHNRLYWYRQTLGQGPEFLTYFQNEAQLEKSRLLSDRFSAERPKGSFSTLEIQRTEQGDSAMYLCASRIGGALFNEQFFGPGTRLTVL.

The chain employs TRBV19 and TRBJ1-4; 8 bases are shared with TRBD1. Losses at the gene ends were 5 bases for V and 10 bases for J; bases not matched to a gene: 9. Per germline, CDR1 LNHDA and CDR2 SQIVND (reference sequence). The CDR3 loop spans 14 amino acids. The CDR3 loop reads CASSATGGQRKLFF. The CDR3 DNA reads TGTGCCAGTAGTGCCACAGGGGGACAACGAAAACTGTTTTTT.

The V call is TRBV5-4, the J call TRBJ2-1; 13 bases are a match to TRBD2. V trimming: 0 bases; J trimming: 8 bases; junction bases outside the gene matches: 8. In germline, CDR1 is SGHNT, CDR2 YYREEE (reference sequence). CDR3 length: 17 residues. For the CDR3, the DNA is TGTGCCAGCAGCTTGGGACTAGCGGGGGGCCCGAGGGATGAGCAGTTCTTC. Residues: CASSLGLAGGPRDEQFF.

The chain uses TRBV19 and TRBJ1-2, with D possibly matching TRBD1 (5 bases). The CDR3 is made up of 15 amino acids. The V end was cut by 7 bases, the J end by 4 bases, with 19 bases between. Germline V gives CDR1 LNHDA, CDR2 SQIVND (reference sequence). The CDR3 is CASKLRGGGGYGYTF. CDR3 DNA: TGTGCCAGTAAGCTGAGAGGCGGTGGGGGCTATGGCTACACCTTC. Drawing the rest from reference TRBV19 and TRBJ1-2, the complete variable domain is DGGITQSPKYLFRKEGQNVTLSCEQNLNHDAMYWYRQDPGQGLRLIYYSQIVNDFQKGDIAEGYSVSREKKESFPLTVTSAQKNPTAFYLCASKLRGGGGYGYTFGSGTRLTVV.

The chain is built from TRBV11-2 and TRBJ1-3; D perhaps matches TRBD1 (5 bases). Trimming stripped 4 bases from V and 1 base from J, with 14 bases between. CDR1 is SGHAT, CDR2 FQNNGV, per germline. The CDR3 covers 16 residues. CDR3 sequence (DNA): TGTGCCAGCAGCTCCCCTGGGGGTATATCTGGAAACACCATATATTTT. This translates into CASSSPGGISGNTIYF. The whole variable domain, remainder taken from reference TRBV11-2 and TRBJ1-3, is EAGVAQSPRYKIIEKRQSVAFWCNPISGHATLYWYQQILGQGPKLLIQFQNNGVVDDSQLPKDRFSAERLKGVDSTLKIQPAKLEDSAVYLCASSSPGGISGNTIYFGEGSWLTVV.

The V gene is TRBV9, the J gene TRBJ1-4, with D unresolved. Trimming took 3 bases from V and 0 from J, leaving 6 bases between them. In germline, CDR1 is SGDLS, CDR2 YYNGEE. This CDR3 is 14 amino acids long. This CDR3 is CASSGVATNEKLFF. The CDR3 DNA sequence: TGTGCCAGCAGCGGAGTTGCAACTAATGAAAAACTGTTTTTT.

This rearrangement joins TRBV4-1 to TRBJ2-1; D gene ambiguous. The CDR3 is 15 residues long. CDR1 MGHRA and CDR2 YSYEKL come from the germline V gene. The V end lost 1 base, the J end lost 0 bases, and 7 bases lay between the germline ends. The CDR3 protein is CASSQAGSSYNEQFF. In DNA form, the CDR3 reads TGCGCCAGCAGCCAAGCCGGTAGCTCCTACAATGAGCAGTTCTTC.

The V gene is TRBV19, the J gene TRBJ2-1; 7 bases line up with TRBD1. Germline loops: CDR1 LNHDA, CDR2 SQIVND (reference sequence). J gave up 2 bases and V 3 bases, and 7 bases lay outside the gene matches. The CDR3 covers 16 residues. Here the CDR3 DNA reads TGTGCCAGTAGTATTTGGACAGGCCCCCCCTACAATGAGCAGTTCTTC. Protein sequence: CASSIWTGPPYNEQFF. Filled out from reference TRBV19 and TRBJ2-1, the complete variable domain reads DGGITQSPKYLFRKEGQNVTLSCEQNLNHDAMYWYRQDPGQGLRLIYYSQIVNDFQKGDIAEGYSVSREKKESFPLTVTSAQKNPTAFYLCASSIWTGPPYNEQFFGPGTRLTVL.

This chain connects TRBV5-1 to TRBJ2-4; D is possibly TRBD1 or TRBD2 (5 bases each). The CDR3 runs 14 residues. The ends were cut back, 3 bases at V and 5 bases at J, with 12 bases in the middle. CDR1 and CDR2 from the germline V gene are SGHRS and YFSETQ. CDR3 coding DNA: TGCGCCAGCAGCTCCGGGACGGGGCAAAACATTCAGTACTTC. The encoded protein is CASSSGTGQNIQYF.

The chain employs TRBV6-4 and TRBJ1-2; TRBD1 matches at 8 bases. Germline values: CDR1 MRHNA, CDR2 SNTAGT. With V trimmed by 5 bases and J by 8 bases, 10 bases remained unmatched. The CDR3 consists of 14 residues. The chain's CDR3 is CASSPSDRAGGYTF. The CDR3 nucleotides are TGTGCCAGCAGTCCCTCGGACAGGGCTGGCGGCTACACCTTC.

In this sample, this clone turned up a few times. This chain links TRBV5-5 with TRBJ1-5; TRBD1 aligns across 8 bases. The V gene end was trimmed by 5 bases and the J gene end by 2 bases; junction bases not matched to a gene: 6. Germline loops: CDR1 SGHKS, CDR2 YYEKEE (reference sequence). The CDR3 runs to 15 residues. The CDR3 is CASSFSTGGNQPQHF. In DNA form, the CDR3 reads TGTGCCAGCAGTTTTTCGACAGGGGGCAATCAGCCCCAGCATTTT.

This clone was seen a handful of times. The chain carries TRBV10-1 and TRBJ2-7, with TRBD1 as a possible D gene (5 bases). There are 15 residues in the CDR3. Trimming left V 4 bases short and J 4 bases short, with 17 bases between. Per germline, CDR1 WNHNN and CDR2 SYGVQD (reference sequence). Here the CDR3 DNA reads TGCGCCAGCAGTGCGGGTTCAGGGTTGCGATACGAGCAGTACTTC. It is translated as CASSAGSGLRYEQYF.

The genes are TRBV19 and TRBJ1-2; tentatively, D is TRBD1 (5 bases). CDR1 and CDR2 from the germline V gene are LNHDA and SQIVND (reference sequence). The CDR3 has 14 amino acids. The V gene lost 6 bases and the J gene lost 0 bases, with 11 bases spanning the gap. CDR3 DNA sequence: TGTGCCAGTAGACCGACAGAAGCTAACTATGGCTACACCTTC. It encodes CASRPTEANYGYTF.

The V and J genes are TRBV12-5 and TRBJ2-5; 12 nucleotides align to TRBD2. Germline V gene data show CDR1 as LGHNT and CDR2 as FRNRAP. The CDR3 covers 17 residues. V trimming: 2 bases; J trimming: 5 bases; junction bases outside the gene matches: 9. The CDR3 DNA is TGTGCTAGTGGTTTGTCCACGACTAGCGGGGGTGCGGAGACCCAGTACTTC. Translated, it gives CASGLSTTSGGAETQYF.